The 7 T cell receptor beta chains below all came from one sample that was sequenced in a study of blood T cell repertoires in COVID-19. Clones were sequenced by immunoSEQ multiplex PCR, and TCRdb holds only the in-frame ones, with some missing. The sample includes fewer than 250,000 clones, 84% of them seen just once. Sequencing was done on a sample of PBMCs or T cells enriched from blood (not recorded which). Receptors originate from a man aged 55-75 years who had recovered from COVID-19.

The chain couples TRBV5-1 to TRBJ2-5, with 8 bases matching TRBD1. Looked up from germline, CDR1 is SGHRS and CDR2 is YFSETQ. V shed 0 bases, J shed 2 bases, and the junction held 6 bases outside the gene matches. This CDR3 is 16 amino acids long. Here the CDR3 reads CASSLAGQGRQETQYF. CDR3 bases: TGCGCCAGCAGCTTGGCCGGACAGGGTAGGCAAGAGACCCAGTACTTC.

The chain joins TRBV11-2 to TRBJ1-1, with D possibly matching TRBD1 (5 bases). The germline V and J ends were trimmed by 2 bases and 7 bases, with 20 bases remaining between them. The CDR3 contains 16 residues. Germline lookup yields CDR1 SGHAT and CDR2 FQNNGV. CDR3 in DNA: TGTGCCAGCAGCTTAAGGGCACCAGGGATGGGGATTGAAGCTTTCTTT. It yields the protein CASSLRAPGMGIEAFF.

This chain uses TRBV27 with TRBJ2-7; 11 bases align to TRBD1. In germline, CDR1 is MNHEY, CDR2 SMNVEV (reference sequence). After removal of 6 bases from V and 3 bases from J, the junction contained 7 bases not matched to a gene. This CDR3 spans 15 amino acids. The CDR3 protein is CASSLRTGGLYEQYF. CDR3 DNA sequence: TGTGCCAGCAGCCTCAGGACAGGGGGCCTCTACGAGCAGTACTTC.

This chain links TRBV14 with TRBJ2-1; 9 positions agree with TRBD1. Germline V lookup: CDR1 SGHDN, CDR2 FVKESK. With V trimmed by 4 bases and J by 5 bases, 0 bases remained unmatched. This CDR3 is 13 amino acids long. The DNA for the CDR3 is TGTGCCAGCAGCCGGACAGGGGACAATGAGCAGTTCTTC. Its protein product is CASSRTGDNEQFF.

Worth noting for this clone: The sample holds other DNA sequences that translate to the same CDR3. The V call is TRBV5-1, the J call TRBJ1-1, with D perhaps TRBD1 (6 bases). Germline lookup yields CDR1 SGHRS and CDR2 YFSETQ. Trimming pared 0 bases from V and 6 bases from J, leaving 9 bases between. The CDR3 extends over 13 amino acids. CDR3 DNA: TGCGCCAGCAGCTTGGTTGAGGGGGCTGAAGCTTTCTTT. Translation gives CASSLVEGAEAFF.

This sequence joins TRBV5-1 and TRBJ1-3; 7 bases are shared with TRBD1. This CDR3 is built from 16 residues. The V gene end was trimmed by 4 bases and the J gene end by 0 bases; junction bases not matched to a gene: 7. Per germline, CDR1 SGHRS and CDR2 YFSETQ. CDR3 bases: TGCGCCAGCAGCCACGGGACAGAGAGCTCTGGAAACACCATATATTTT. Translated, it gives CASSHGTESSGNTIYF.

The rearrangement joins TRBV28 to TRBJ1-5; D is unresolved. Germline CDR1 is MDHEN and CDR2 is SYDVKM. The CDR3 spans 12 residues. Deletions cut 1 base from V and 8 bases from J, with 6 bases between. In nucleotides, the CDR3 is TGTGCCAGCAGTTTATCGAGGGAGCCCCAGCATTTT. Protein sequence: CASSLSREPQHF.